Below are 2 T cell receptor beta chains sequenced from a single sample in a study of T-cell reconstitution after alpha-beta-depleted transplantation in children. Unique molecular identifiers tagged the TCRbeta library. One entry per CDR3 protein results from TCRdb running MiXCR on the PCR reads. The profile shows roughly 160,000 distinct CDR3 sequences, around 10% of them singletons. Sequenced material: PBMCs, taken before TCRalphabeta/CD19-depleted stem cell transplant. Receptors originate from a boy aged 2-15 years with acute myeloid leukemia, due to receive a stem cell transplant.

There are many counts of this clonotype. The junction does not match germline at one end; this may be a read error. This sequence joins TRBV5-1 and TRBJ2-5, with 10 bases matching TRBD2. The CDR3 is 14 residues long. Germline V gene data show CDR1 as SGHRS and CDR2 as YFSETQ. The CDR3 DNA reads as TGCGCCAGCAGCGCTAGCGGGAGCCAAGAGACCCATTACTTC. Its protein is CASSASGSQETHYF.

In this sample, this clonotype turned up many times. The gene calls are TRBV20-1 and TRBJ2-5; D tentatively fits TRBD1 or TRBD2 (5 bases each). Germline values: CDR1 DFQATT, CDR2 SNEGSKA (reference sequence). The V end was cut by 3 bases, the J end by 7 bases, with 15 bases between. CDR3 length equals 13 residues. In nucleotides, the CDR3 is TGCAGTGCTAGCCTCGGGACCCCTGGGACCCAGTACTTC. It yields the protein CSASLGTPGTQYF.